Below are 26 T cell receptor beta chains sequenced from a single sample in a study of blood T cell repertoires in COVID-19 (dated by TCRdb to 2020 to 2022). Library preparation used the immunoSEQ multiplex PCR assay. TCRdb holds this immuneACCESS table with in-frame rearrangements only. Some clones are missing; in checked studies, unresolved V genes explain under half, and the rest has no known cause. This sample lists about 350,000 clones; almost 90% were detected once. Jointly, the top ten make up 1% of the sample. The material sequenced was PBMCs or T cells enriched from blood (not recorded which). Source of these receptors: a woman between 25 and 40 years old who had been exposed to COVID-19.

This clone has only a few counts. This chain uses TRBV29-1 with TRBJ1-3, with D possibly matching TRBD1 (5 bases). V was shortened by 5 bases and J by 0 bases, with 8 bases between the two germline ends. The germline CDR1 and CDR2 sequences are SQVTM and ANQGSEA. CDR3 size: 13 residues. The CDR3 sequence: CSVSDSSGNTIYF. In nucleotides, the CDR3 is TGCAGCGTTAGCGACAGCTCTGGAAACACCATATATTTT.

V gene TRBV28 combines with J gene TRBJ1-1, with D uncertain. This CDR3 contains 13 residues. CDR1 MDHEN and CDR2 SYDVKM come from the germline V gene. The V end was cut by 3 bases, the J end by 1 base, with 6 bases between. CDR3 protein: CASSFEGNTEAFF. The CDR3 DNA reads as TGTGCCAGCAGTTTTGAGGGGAACACTGAAGCTTTCTTT.

The J gene is TRBJ2-7, the V gene TRBV28; 12 bases match TRBD2. Looked up from germline, CDR1 is MDHEN and CDR2 is SYDVKM. The CDR3 covers 17 residues. The junction had 8 bases not matched to a gene; V was cut back by 4 bases and J by 1 base. The CDR3 loop is CASSSSGTSGPSYEQYF. In nucleotides, the CDR3 is TGTGCCAGCAGTTCTTCCGGGACTAGCGGGCCTTCCTACGAGCAGTACTTC.

This clone was detected once. The chain recombines TRBV6-5 with TRBJ1-2, with a possible D match to TRBD1 (5 bases). V shed 0 bases and J shed 4 bases, with 12 bases lying between them. This CDR3 is 15 amino acids long. CDR1 and CDR2 from the germline V gene are MNHEY and SVGAGI. CDR3 bases: TGTGCCAGCAGTTACTCCCGGTCGCAGGGCTATGGCTACACCTTC. Encoded protein: CASSYSRSQGYGYTF.

The chain has TRBV29-1 and TRBJ2-3, with 13 bases aligning to TRBD2. V lost 7 bases, J lost 0 bases, and 16 bases stayed unmatched. This CDR3 spans 19 amino acids. Germline assignment: CDR1 SQVTM and CDR2 ANQGSEA. CDR3 residues: CSAKNGEPGLAGSTDTQYF. In DNA, the CDR3 is TGCAGCGCCAAAAACGGGGAGCCGGGACTAGCGGGAAGCACAGATACGCAGTATTTT.

The gene calls are TRBV25-1 and TRBJ2-7; D remains ambiguous. Germline CDR1 MGHDK, CDR2 SYGVNS. The CDR3 consists of 12 residues. Trimming pared 5 bases from V and 1 base from J, leaving 6 bases between. CDR3 region: CASSRTSYEQYF. The CDR3 bases are TGTGCCAGCAGTCGTACATCCTACGAGCAGTACTTC.

J is TRBJ2-3 and V is TRBV14, with 9 nucleotides matching TRBD1. Germline V gives CDR1 SGHDN, CDR2 FVKESK. CDR3 length: 15 residues. The V and J ends lost 4 bases and 2 bases, in that order; junction bases with no gene match: 4. CDR3 region: CASSRGDRVTDTQYF. CDR3 DNA: TGTGCCAGCAGCCGTGGGGACAGGGTCACAGATACGCAGTATTTT.

CDR3 residues: CASRSLSGKTYEQYF. The CDR3 DNA reads TGTGCCAGCAGGTCATTGAGCGGGAAGACCTACGAGCAGTACTTC. The chain links TRBV3-1 (or the pseudogene TRBV3-2) to TRBJ2-7, with 7 bases fitting TRBD2. The CDR3 has 15 residues. Per germline, CDR1 LGHDT and CDR2 YNNKEL (reference sequence). V lost 6 bases and J lost 2; bases outside the gene matches: 10.

V and J are TRBV21-1 and TRBJ2-1; TRBD2 is the table's D call, not checked against the DNA. TRBV21-1 is deemed a pseudogene. The CDR3 extends over 18 amino acids. CDR3 sequence (DNA): TGTGCCAGCAAGGGGGGCGGGAGGGCCAAGGGCTCCTACAATGAGCAGTTCTTC. It yields the protein CASKGGGRAKGSYNEQFF.

This clone was detected once. The chain combines TRBV13 with TRBJ2-3, with 8 bases that match TRBD2. CDR3 length: 14 amino acids. After removal of 5 bases from V and 2 bases from J, the junction contained 3 bases not matched to a gene. Germline CDR1 is PRHDT and CDR2 is FYEKMQ (reference sequence). CDR3 sequence: CASSPGLATDTQYF. Written as DNA, the CDR3 is TGTGCCAGCAGCCCTGGACTAGCCACAGATACGCAGTATTTT.

This chain uses TRBV30 with TRBJ2-5, with D tentatively TRBD2 (6 bases). Trimming cost V 0 bases and J 3 bases, with 26 bases left between them. The CDR3 loop spans 19 amino acids. Germline V gives CDR1 GTSNPN, CDR2 SVGIG (reference sequence). The CDR3 loop is CAWSVSRVFGGTRKETQYF. CDR3 DNA sequence: TGTGCCTGGAGTGTGAGTCGGGTGTTCGGAGGGACGCGAAAAGAGACCCAGTACTTC.

The chain joins TRBV12-5 to TRBJ1-4; no firm D call. Trimming took off 3 bases at V and 1 base at J, with 12 bases between the two ends. Looked up from germline, CDR1 is LGHNT and CDR2 is FRNRAP. The CDR3 is 16 amino acids. The DNA for the CDR3 is TGTGCTAGTGGTTTCCGGACCGGGGAAACTAATGAAAAACTGTTTTTT. It specifies CASGFRTGETNEKLFF.

This chain uses TRBV28 with TRBJ1-5; D unresolved. Trimming took off 6 bases at V and 6 bases at J, with 18 bases between the two ends. CDR3 size: 15 residues. CDR1 is MDHEN and CDR2 is SYDVKM in the germline V gene. The CDR3 DNA follows: TGTGCCAGCAGCCCTCATGCGGGTTTAGGTCAGCCCCAGCATTTT. It is translated as CASSPHAGLGQPQHF.

The rearrangement uses TRBV3-1 (or the pseudogene TRBV3-2) and TRBJ2-5; D is perhaps TRBD2 (5 bases). CDR1 LGHDT and CDR2 YNNKEL come from the germline V gene (reference sequence). The ends were cut back, 3 bases at V and 5 bases at J, with 10 bases in the middle. There are 13 residues in the CDR3. The CDR3 is CASSQAGGETQYF. As DNA, the CDR3 is TGTGCCAGCAGCCAGGCGGGTGGGGAGACCCAGTACTTC.

The V gene is TRBV29-1, the J gene TRBJ2-7; 10 positions match TRBD2. The V and J ends lost 3 bases and 2 bases, in that order; junction bases with no gene match: 7. The CDR3 has 15 residues. Germline V gene data show CDR1 as SQVTM and CDR2 as ANQGSEA. The CDR3, as DNA: TGCAGCGTTGAGGCCGGACTAGCGGACACCTACGAGCAGTACTTC. Its protein product is CSVEAGLADTYEQYF.

CDR3 coding DNA: TGTGCCAGCAGCCAGGACAGAAACAATGAGCAGTTCTTC. It translates to CASSQDRNNEQFF. The rearrangement links TRBV14 to TRBJ2-1; maybe TRBD1 (6 bases). Trimming took 3 bases from V and 5 from J, leaving 8 bases between them. Germline V gives CDR1 SGHDN, CDR2 FVKESK. The CDR3 sequence is 13 residues long.

This clone appeared a single time. The gene calls are TRBV9 and TRBJ1-2; 7 bases are a match to TRBD1. Germline CDR1 is SGDLS and CDR2 is YYNGEE. V gave up 4 bases and J gave up 0 bases; unmatched junction bases: 6. The CDR3 extends over 15 amino acids. CDR3 protein: CASSPGQPANYGYTF. CDR3 nucleotide sequence: TGTGCCAGCAGCCCGGGACAGCCGGCTAACTATGGCTACACCTTC. Full variable domain (remainder filled in from reference TRBV9 and TRBJ1-2): DSGVTQTPKHLITATGQRVTLRCSPRSGDLSVYWYQQSLDQGLQFLIQYYNGEERAKGNILERFSAQQFPDLHSELNLSSLELGDSALYFCASSPGQPANYGYTFGSGTRLTVV.

The chain uses TRBV2 and TRBJ1-2; the match to TRBD1 covers 7 bases. Losses at the gene ends were 9 bases for V and 4 bases for J; bases not matched to a gene: 8. The germline V gene encodes CDR1 SNHLY and CDR2 FYNNEI. There are 13 residues in the CDR3. The DNA of the CDR3 is TGTGCCAGTAAGACAGGGCAGGTCTATGGCTACACCTTC. As protein: CASKTGQVYGYTF.

The V gene is TRBV11-2, the J gene TRBJ2-2, with 14 bases identical to TRBD2. Germline V gene sequence: CDR1 SGHAT, CDR2 FQNNGV. V was clipped by 5 bases and J by 5 bases; unmatched bases: 7. This CDR3 comprises 17 residues. The CDR3 coding sequence is TGTGCCAGCAGCCTGGGACTAGCGGGAGAAAGGACCGGGGAGCTGTTTTTT. This translates into CASSLGLAGERTGELFF. Looking up the rest from reference TRBV11-2 and TRBJ2-2 gives the full variable domain: EAGVAQSPRYKIIEKRQSVAFWCNPISGHATLYWYQQILGQGPKLLIQFQNNGVVDDSQLPKDRFSAERLKGVDSTLKIQPAKLEDSAVYLCASSLGLAGERTGELFFGEGSRLTVL.

The V and J genes are TRBV12-3 or TRBV12-4 and TRBJ1-3; D perhaps matches TRBD1 (5 bases). V lost 11 bases and J lost 1, with 12 bases in between. The CDR3 has 13 amino acids. CDR3 bases: TGTGCCTATAGTCCAGGGTCTGGAAACACCATATATTTT. Its protein product is CAYSPGSGNTIYF.

J is TRBJ2-2 and V is TRBV6-5, with TRBD2 matching 12 bases. CDR3 size: 16 residues. V dropped 3 bases and J dropped 6; count of bases not matched to a gene: 5. CDR1 MNHEY and CDR2 SVGAGI come from the germline V gene. CDR3 sequence: CASSYRLAGESGELFF. CDR3 sequence (DNA): TGTGCCAGCAGTTATCGACTAGCGGGAGAGTCCGGGGAGCTGTTTTTT.

The chain joins TRBV28 to TRBJ1-2; no definite D call. Deletions cut 3 bases from V and 6 bases from J, with 17 bases between. CDR3 length: 15 residues. Per germline, CDR1 MDHEN and CDR2 SYDVKM. CDR3 sequence (DNA): TGTGCCAGCAGTTTTGACAATCCACTCACTCATGGCTACACCTTC. Its translation: CASSFDNPLTHGYTF.

V gene TRBV5-1 combines with J gene TRBJ2-1, with D possibly being TRBD1 (6 bases). This CDR3 spans 15 amino acids. V lost 1 base and J 0 bases, leaving 8 bases between the germline ends. CDR1 and CDR2 from the germline V gene are SGHRS and YFSETQ. DNA for the CDR3: TGCGCCAGCAGCTTGACAGGGAGCTCCTACAATGAGCAGTTCTTC. Amino acid sequence: CASSLTGSSYNEQFF.

This clone was observed many times. The V call is TRBV12-3 or TRBV12-4, the J call TRBJ1-1; D is perhaps TRBD1 (6 bases). The CDR3 length is 12 residues. V lost 4 bases to trimming and J lost 11 bases, with 14 bases between them. CDR3 in amino acids: CASSSGAWGAFF. Here the CDR3 DNA reads TGTGCCAGCAGTTCAGGGGCCTGGGGGGCTTTCTTT.

This sequence joins TRBV19 and TRBJ1-5; a weak D match, TRBD1 (5 bases). With 4 bases removed from V and 6 bases from J, the gap between germline ends came to 16 bases. Germline lookup yields CDR1 LNHDA and CDR2 SQIVND (reference sequence). This CDR3 contains 15 residues. The CDR3 region has the DNA TGTGCCAGTAGTACGAAGCCCGGCGGGGCTCAGCCCCAGCATTTT. This encodes CASSTKPGGAQPQHF.

The chain has TRBV13 and TRBJ2-6; D gene uncertain. V lost 1 base and J 0 bases, leaving 4 bases between the germline ends. From germline, CDR1 is PRHDT and CDR2 FYEKMQ (reference sequence). The CDR3 sequence is 15 residues long. As DNA, the CDR3 is TGTGCCAGCAGCTTAGACAGCTCTGGGGCCAACGTCCTGACTTTC. Its protein is CASSLDSSGANVLTF.